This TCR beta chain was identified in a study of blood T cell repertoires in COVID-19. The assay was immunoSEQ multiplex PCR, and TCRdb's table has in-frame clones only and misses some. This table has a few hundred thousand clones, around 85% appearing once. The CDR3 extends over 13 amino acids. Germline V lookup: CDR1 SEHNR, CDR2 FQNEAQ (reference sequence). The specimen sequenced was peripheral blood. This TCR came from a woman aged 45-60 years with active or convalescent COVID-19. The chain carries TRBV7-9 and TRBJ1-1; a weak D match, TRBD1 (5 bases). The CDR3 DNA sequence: TGTGCAACTACCCCAAGGGGGAACACTGAAGCTTTCTTT. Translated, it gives CATTPRGNTEAFF.